The rows below give T cell receptor beta chains drawn from one sample of a study of T cell changes during pregnancy in multiple sclerosis. The data were produced by immunoSEQ multiplex PCR, yet TCRdb's version contains in-frame clones alone and is incomplete. This table holds about 67,000 clones, approximately 89% found once. The source was peripheral blood, collected in the second trimester of pregnancy. All receptors come from a female donor with multiple sclerosis, enrolled in a pregnancy study. CDR3s include the opening cysteine and the closing phenylalanine or tryptophan. The D gene is left open where the match is weak. Size tells how often a clone was seen (once, few, many) or the class of an expanded clone, and some rows leave it out.

d_gene | j_gene | abundance | v_gene | CDR3aa | CDR3nt
TRBD1 | TRBJ1-2 | - | TRBV19 | CASRERQGNYGYTF | TGTGCCAGTAGAGAGAGACAGGGGAACTATGGCTACACCTTC
- | TRBJ2-7 | - | TRBV2 | CASKWQAAYEQYF | TGTGCCAGCAAGTGGCAGGCAGCCTACGAGCAGTACTTC
- | TRBJ1-5 | - | TRBV7-2 | CASSLSGGQPQHF | TGTGCCAGCAGCTTGTCGGGAGGGCAGCCCCAGCATTTT
TRBD1 | TRBJ1-3 | - | TRBV30 | CAHRTGINTIYF | TGTGCCCATAGGACAGGGATTAACACCATATATTTT
TRBD2 | TRBJ2-1 | - | TRBV30 | CAWREGEREMENEQFF | TGTGCCTGGAGGGAGGGGGAGCGGGAGATGGAAAATGAGCAGTTCTTC
- | TRBJ2-3 | - | TRBV19 | CASTSRAGLRTDTQYF | TGTGCCAGTACGTCCAGGGCAGGATTACGCACAGATACGCAGTATTTT
TRBD1 | TRBJ2-3 | - | TRBV30 | CAWSGDRGRGDTQYF | TGTGCCTGGAGTGGGGACAGGGGGCGCGGAGATACGCAGTATTTT
TRBD1 | TRBJ1-1 | - | TRBV7-3 | CASSPIWRQGAVTEAFF | TGTGCCAGCAGCCCAATCTGGCGGCAGGGGGCCGTCACTGAAGCTTTCTTT
- | TRBJ2-5 | - | TRBV7-9 | CASSRETQYF | TGTGCCAGCAGTAGAGAGACCCAGTACTTC
- | TRBJ1-5 | - | TRBV19 | CASSPPDSNQPQHF | TGTGCCAGTAGTCCCCCAGATAGCAATCAGCCCCAGCATTTT
TRBD1 | TRBJ1-5 | few | TRBV6-1 | CASSTTGDNRQPQHF | TGTGCCAGCAGTACGACAGGGGATAATCGTCAGCCCCAGCATTTT
- | TRBJ2-3 | - | TRBV4-2 | CASSQDRVPTDTQYF | TGTGCCAGCAGCCAAGATCGCGTCCCCACAGATACGCAGTATTTT
- | TRBJ1-1 | - | TRBV2 | CASAREGNTEAFF | TGTGCCAGCGCGAGGGAAGGGAACACTGAAGCTTTCTTT
TRBD1 | TRBJ1-2 | - | TRBV30 | CAIAEQGSNYGYTF | TGTGCCATAGCCGAACAGGGGTCTAACTATGGCTACACCTTC
- | TRBJ1-5 | - | TRBV6-5 | CASSYRSNQPQHF | TGTGCCAGCAGTTACCGTAGCAATCAGCCCCAGCATTTT
- | TRBJ1-5 | - | TRBV5-8 | CASSRDRFNQPQHF | TGTGCCAGCAGCCGTGACAGATTCAATCAGCCCCAGCATTTT
- | TRBJ2-7 | - | TRBV9 | CASSPPNRVHEQYF | TGTGCCAGCAGCCCACCGAACAGGGTCCACGAGCAGTACTTC
- | TRBJ2-1 | - | TRBV6-5 | CASSYSRVGEQFF | TGTGCCAGCAGTTACTCTCGGGTCGGTGAGCAGTTCTTC
- | TRBJ1-5 | few | TRBV7-8 | CASSPVAGDSNQPQHF | TGTGCCAGCAGCCCTGTAGCCGGGGATAGCAATCAGCCCCAGCATTTT
TRBD1 | TRBJ1-2 | - | TRBV7-2 | CASSFQGARGYTF | TGTGCCAGCAGCTTTCAGGGGGCGCGTGGCTACACCTTC
TRBD2 | TRBJ2-7 | once | TRBV14 | CASSQPGLGPSYEQYF | TGTGCCAGCAGCCAGCCGGGACTAGGACCTTCCTACGAGCAGTACTTC
TRBD2 | TRBJ2-5 | - | TRBV11-3 | CASSPGLAGGFGETQYF | TGTGCCAGCAGCCCAGGACTAGCGGGAGGTTTCGGAGAGACCCAGTACTTC
- | TRBJ2-4 | - | TRBV21-1 | CASSKEEAHKNIQYF | TGTGCCAGCAGCAAAGAGGAGGCACACAAAAACATTCAGTACTTC
TRBD2 | TRBJ2-1 | - | TRBV27 | CASSFPNPLAGGRFNEQFF | TGTGCCAGCAGTTTTCCGAACCCTCTAGCGGGGGGGCGTTTCAATGAGCAGTTCTTC
TRBD1 | TRBJ1-2 | - | TRBV7-9 | CASSLANPLQGQGGQGYTF | TGTGCCAGCAGCTTAGCAAACCCCTTACAAGGACAGGGAGGCCAGGGCTACACCTTC
- | TRBJ2-5 | - | TRBV10-3 | CAISESSGVGTQYF | TGTGCCATCAGTGAGTCATCAGGGGTCGGGACCCAGTACTTC
- | TRBJ2-5 | - | TRBV11-2 | CASSSEETQYF | TGTGCCAGCAGCTCTGAAGAGACCCAGTACTTC
TRBD2 | TRBJ2-7 | - | TRBV6-5 | CASSYSQLAGHEQYF | TGTGCCAGCAGTTACTCGCAACTAGCGGGACACGAGCAGTACTTC
TRBD1 | TRBJ1-1 | - | TRBV19 | CASSTRDRQNFRYFYTEAFF | TGTGCCAGTAGTACCCGGGACAGACAAAACTTTCGATATTTTTACACTGAAGCTTTCTTT
TRBD2 | TRBJ2-1 | - | TRBV11-3 | CASSPQLAGHNEQFF | TGTGCCAGCAGCCCCCAGCTAGCGGGTCACAATGAGCAGTTCTTC
- | TRBJ1-1 | - | TRBV9 | CASRRGTSGTEAFF | TGTGCCAGCAGAAGGGGGACCTCGGGCACTGAAGCTTTCTTT
TRBD1 | TRBJ1-1 | - | TRBV5-1 | CASSLAQQGATEAFF | TGCGCCAGCAGCTTGGCCCAACAGGGGGCGACTGAAGCTTTCTTT
TRBD2 | TRBJ2-7 | - | TRBV7-9 | CASSAELGLAGEQYF | TGTGCCAGCAGCGCAGAATTGGGACTAGCCGGCGAGCAGTACTTC
- | TRBJ1-4 | - | TRBV5-1 | CASTPGGTNEKLFF | TGCGCCAGCACCCCGGGGGGAACTAATGAAAAACTGTTTTTT